The 30 T cell receptor beta chains below come from one sample, sequenced in a study of shared clonotypes between healthy human individuals. Profiled with immunoSEQ multiplex PCR; TCRdb holds only in-frame clones, not every one. The sample carries about 2 million clones, roughly 95% recorded once. Naive CD8 cells lacked CD45RO, underwent positive selection for CCR7 and left out terminally differentiated effector memory CD45RA+ cells. The sample comprised naive CD8+ T cells sorted from blood. These receptors originate from a man aged 18 to 29 in good health.

The V and J genes are TRBV23-1 and TRBJ1-5; maybe TRBD1 (5 bases). TRBV23-1 qualifies as an ORF whose function is uncertain. There are 20 residues in the CDR3. Between the trimmed V and J ends, which lost 0 bases and 3 bases, there was a span of 24 bases. CDR3 DNA: TGCGCCAGCAGTCAATCCCCGGGGCAGGAGATAGGATGGCACAATCAGCCCCAGCATTTT. Translated, it gives CASSQSPGQEIGWHNQPQHF.

The V gene is TRBV19, the J gene TRBJ2-7; D might be TRBD2 (5 bases). The germline gives CDR1 LNHDA, CDR2 SQIVND (reference sequence). This CDR3 is built from 13 residues. The ends were cut back, 3 bases at V and 3 bases at J, with 9 bases in the middle. The CDR3 DNA reads as TGTGCCAGTAGTATTGCGACTAACTACGAGCAGTACTTC. It codes for CASSIATNYEQYF.

The V call is TRBV2, the J call TRBJ1-5; D possibly corresponds to TRBD1 (6 bases). V was clipped by 6 bases and J by 10 bases, with 13 bases between them. Germline CDR1 reads SNHLY; CDR2 reads FYNNEI. The CDR3 consists of 12 residues. The CDR3 is CASSHPGTPQHF. The DNA of the CDR3 is TGTGCCAGCAGCCACCCCGGGACACCCCAGCATTTT.

This sequence joins TRBV7-6 and TRBJ2-2; no clear D gene. The germline V and J ends were trimmed by 4 bases and 1 base, with 10 bases remaining between them. Looked up from germline, CDR1 is SGHVS and CDR2 is FNYEAQ. This CDR3 is 15 amino acids long. CDR3 sequence: CASSSNEMNTGELFF. Written as DNA, the CDR3 is TGTGCCAGCAGCTCGAATGAAATGAACACCGGGGAGCTGTTTTTT.

This sequence joins TRBV6-6 and TRBJ2-2; D is perhaps TRBD1 (6 bases). V was clipped by 7 bases and J by 5 bases, with 11 bases between them. In germline, CDR1 is MNHNY, CDR2 SVGAGI (reference sequence). The CDR3 has 13 amino acids. The CDR3: CASNRELTGELFF. CDR3 sequence (DNA): TGTGCCAGCAACAGGGAATTGACCGGGGAGCTGTTTTTT.

The chain is built from TRBV4-1 and TRBJ1-4, with D uncertain. This CDR3 is built from 14 residues. CDR1 and CDR2 from the germline V gene are MGHRA and YSYEKL. Trimming removed 1 base from V and 3 bases from J, with 6 bases in between. The CDR3, as DNA: TGCGCCAGCAGCCAAGTGGCATCTAATGAAAAACTGTTTTTT. It translates to CASSQVASNEKLFF.

This clone occurred once. The chain employs TRBV6-5 and TRBJ2-7; a possible D gene is TRBD1 (6 bases). This CDR3 has 13 residues. Germline V lookup: CDR1 MNHEY, CDR2 SVGAGI. Trimming shortened V by 6 bases and J by 6 bases, and 15 bases separated the two germline ends. CDR3 loop: CASSPRTVIEQYF. As DNA, the CDR3 is TGTGCCAGCAGCCCCAGGACAGTAATCGAGCAGTACTTC.

The chain couples TRBV6-1 to TRBJ2-7, with a possible D match to TRBD2 (6 bases). The CDR3 sequence is 14 residues long. Trimming took 3 bases from V and 2 from J, leaving 11 bases between them. The germline CDR1 and CDR2 sequences are MNHNS and SASEGT. CDR3 in DNA: TGTGCCAGCAGTGACCCGGGACTGACCTACGAGCAGTACTTC. Translating gives CASSDPGLTYEQYF.

This clone came up once. The chain combines TRBV5-1 with TRBJ2-3, with unresolved D. V lost 1 base and J 2 bases, leaving 8 bases between the germline ends. CDR3 size: 14 residues. The germline CDR1 and CDR2 sequences are SGHRS and YFSETQ. The CDR3: CASSLLALTDTQYF. CDR3 in DNA: TGCGCCAGCAGCTTGTTGGCCCTCACAGATACGCAGTATTTT.

This chain links TRBV6-5 with TRBJ2-1; maybe TRBD2 (6 bases). Germline V gene data show CDR1 as MNHEY and CDR2 as SVGAGI. The CDR3 runs to 16 residues. The V end was cut by 1 base, the J end by 4 bases, with 14 bases between. This CDR3 is CASSYFPTREYNEQFF. The CDR3 DNA reads TGTGCCAGCAGTTACTTCCCGACTAGAGAGTACAATGAGCAGTTCTTC.

The chain couples TRBV2 to TRBJ1-1; 9 bases align to TRBD1. CDR1 is SNHLY and CDR2 is FYNNEI in the germline V gene. The CDR3 loop spans 18 amino acids. The J segment lost 0 bases and the V segment lost 4 bases, leaving 12 bases of the junction unmatched. The CDR3 here is CASSGEADRGLLNTEAFF. The CDR3 DNA reads TGTGCCAGCAGTGGCGAGGCGGACAGGGGATTATTGAACACTGAAGCTTTCTTT.

In its sample, this clone was seen a few times. The gene calls are TRBV2 and TRBJ1-1; the D gene is possibly TRBD1 (6 bases). The CDR3 totals 13 residues. CDR1 SNHLY and CDR2 FYNNEI come from the germline V gene. V was pared by 7 bases and J by 2 bases, with 11 bases between. The CDR3: CASTEGGNTEAFF. The CDR3 nucleotides read TGTGCCAGCACCGAGGGGGGAAACACTGAAGCTTTCTTT.

The chain uses TRBV19 and TRBJ1-1; D possibly corresponds to TRBD1 (5 bases). This CDR3 has 16 residues. V was clipped by 7 bases and J by 5 bases, with 23 bases between them. CDR1 LNHDA and CDR2 SQIVND come from the germline V gene (reference sequence). CDR3 in amino acids: CASTPMEGRTETEAFF. The CDR3 DNA is TGTGCCAGTACCCCGATGGAGGGGCGTACGGAGACTGAAGCTTTCTTT.

A word on this clone: Other DNA sequences in the sample encode the same CDR3. CDR3 sequence (DNA): TGTGCCAGCAGCTTAGCTAGGGGGAGCTCCTACAATGAGCAGTTCTTC. Protein product: CASSLARGSSYNEQFF. The J gene is TRBJ2-1, the V gene TRBV7-9, with a weak D call TRBD1 (6 bases). The length of the CDR3 is 16 residues. CDR1 and CDR2 from the germline V gene are SEHNR and FQNEAQ (reference sequence). Trimming took off 0 bases at V and 0 bases at J, with 9 bases between the two ends.

The gene calls are TRBV27 and TRBJ2-7, with 9 positions matching TRBD1. Looked up from germline, CDR1 is MNHEY and CDR2 is SMNVEV (reference sequence). Trimming at V came to 2 bases and at J to 2 bases, leaving 10 bases not matched to a gene. This CDR3 has 17 residues. The CDR3 DNA sequence: TGTGCCAGCAGTTTACTCGACGGACAGGGGCCCCCCTACGAGCAGTACTTC. Translating it yields CASSLLDGQGPPYEQYF.

This chain joins TRBV27 and TRBJ2-1; TRBD2 aligns across 7 bases. Unmatched junction bases numbered 16, after V lost 5 bases and J lost 9 bases. From germline, CDR1 is MNHEY and CDR2 SMNVEV (reference sequence). The CDR3 is 16 amino acids. CDR3 sequence reads: CASSGWVSGPTIEQFF. CDR3 DNA sequence: TGTGCCAGCAGTGGGTGGGTTAGCGGGCCTACAATTGAGCAGTTCTTC.

The CDR3 loop is CASSSTGGVTDTQYF. The CDR3 region has the DNA TGTGCCAGCAGTTCGACGGGGGGAGTCACAGATACGCAGTATTTT. The gene calls are TRBV28 and TRBJ2-3; 7 bases agree with TRBD2. V dropped 4 bases and J dropped 2; count of bases not matched to a gene: 6. Germline CDR1 MDHEN, CDR2 SYDVKM. This CDR3 is built from 15 residues.

Here the CDR3 DNA reads TGTGCCAGCAGCCGAGGCGGTCAGGGGATGAATCAGCCCCAGCATTTT. As protein: CASSRGGQGMNQPQHF. The chain is built from TRBV27 and TRBJ1-5; tentative D call: TRBD1 (6 bases). CDR1 and CDR2 from the germline V gene are MNHEY and SMNVEV (reference sequence). The CDR3 sequence is 16 residues long. V lost 6 bases and J lost 4, with 19 bases in between.

This clone was counted between two and nine times. The chain couples TRBV7-9 to TRBJ2-1, with TRBD1 as a possible D gene (5 bases). The CDR3 loop spans 14 amino acids. V gave up 5 bases and J gave up 5 bases, with 13 bases separating them. CDR1 and CDR2 from the germline V gene are SEHNR and FQNEAQ (reference sequence). The CDR3 is CASSGRVVNNEQFF. The DNA for the CDR3 is TGTGCCAGCAGCGGCAGGGTGGTTAACAATGAGCAGTTCTTC.

The chain has TRBV4-1 and TRBJ2-5; D may be TRBD2 (6 bases). The CDR3 length is 16 residues. V shed 1 base and J shed 4 bases, with 16 bases lying between them. Germline CDR1 reads MGHRA; CDR2 reads YSYEKL. The chain's CDR3 is CASSQGWLGGGETQYF. The CDR3 nucleotides read TGCGCCAGCAGCCAAGGCTGGTTGGGAGGTGGAGAGACCCAGTACTTC.

The gene calls are TRBV9 and TRBJ2-7; 8 bases align to TRBD2. The CDR3 is 15 amino acids. Germline values: CDR1 SGDLS, CDR2 YYNGEE. The J segment lost 2 bases and the V segment lost 3 bases, leaving 7 bases of the junction unmatched. CDR3 nucleotides: TGTGCCAGCAGCGCCTATAGCGGGGATACCTACGAGCAGTACTTC. Its translation: CASSAYSGDTYEQYF.

A note on this clone: Within the sample, other DNA sequences also encode this same CDR3. This chain links TRBV7-2 with TRBJ1-2; D is possibly TRBD1 (5 bases). The germline V and J ends were trimmed by 0 bases and 3 bases, with 11 bases remaining between them. Per germline, CDR1 SGHTA and CDR2 FQGNSA. The CDR3 is made up of 15 amino acids. The CDR3 spells CASSLAPGGDYGYTF. CDR3 bases: TGTGCCAGCAGCTTAGCCCCTGGAGGGGACTATGGCTACACCTTC.

CDR3 coding DNA: TGTGCCAGCAGCTTGGACCTAGCGGTCGGCCCAGATACGCAGTATTTT. Amino acids: CASSLDLAVGPDTQYF. The gene calls are TRBV5-4 and TRBJ2-3; 7 positions match TRBD2. The V gene end was trimmed by 0 bases and the J gene end by 4 bases; junction bases not matched to a gene: 8. The germline V gene has CDR1 SGHNT and CDR2 YYREEE (reference sequence). The CDR3 is made up of 16 amino acids.

The chain uses TRBV7-9 and TRBJ1-1; TRBD1 agrees at 9 bases. Germline assignment: CDR1 SEHNR and CDR2 FQNEAQ (reference sequence). V gave up 7 bases and J gave up 4 bases; unmatched junction bases: 10. The CDR3 has 15 residues. The CDR3 loop is CASTSLQGATTEAFF. CDR3 nucleotides: TGTGCCAGCACCTCTTTACAGGGGGCCACCACTGAAGCTTTCTTT.

The chain combines TRBV5-6 with TRBJ1-2; D ambiguous. This CDR3 spans 14 amino acids. V was cut by 0 bases and J by 7 bases, with 13 bases left in between. Germline assignment: CDR1 SGHDT and CDR2 YYEEEE. CDR3 sequence (DNA): TGTGCCAGCAGCTTGGGGGCATCAGTGGGTGGCTACACCTTC. This gives the protein CASSLGASVGGYTF.

The rearrangement joins TRBV5-3 to TRBJ1-4, with a tentative D call TRBD1 (6 bases). TRBV5-3 is placed among ORFs of uncertain function. The CDR3 length is 16 residues. The V and J ends lost 2 bases and 4 bases respectively, with 15 bases between them. In DNA, the CDR3 is TGTGCCAGAAGCTTACCTCGGGACACATGTAATGAAAAACTGTTTTTT. This sequence encodes CARSLPRDTCNEKLFF.

The genes are TRBV5-1 and TRBJ1-1; D is possibly TRBD1 (6 bases). This CDR3 spans 14 amino acids. Germline CDR1 is SGHRS and CDR2 is YFSETQ. V lost 4 bases to trimming and J lost 3 bases, with 13 bases between them. The CDR3 DNA is TGCGCCAGCAGCGAGGACAGACACTACACTGAAGCTTTCTTT. Protein: CASSEDRHYTEAFF.

A note on this clone: The sample carries other DNA sequences with the same CDR3. The J gene is TRBJ2-5, the V gene TRBV6-5, with D tentatively TRBD2 (6 bases). CDR1 and CDR2 from the germline V gene are MNHEY and SVGAGI. This CDR3 has 14 amino acids. V lost 0 bases and J 4 bases, leaving 9 bases between the germline ends. CDR3: CASSYSDGGETQYF. The DNA for the CDR3 is TGTGCCAGCAGTTACTCGGACGGGGGAGAGACCCAGTACTTC.

The rearrangement joins TRBV28 to TRBJ1-4, with D possibly being TRBD1 (5 bases). CDR3 size: 17 residues. Trimming took 6 bases from V and 3 from J, leaving 20 bases between them. Germline lookup yields CDR1 MDHEN and CDR2 SYDVKM. Here the CDR3 DNA reads TGTGCCAGCAGGCCCCCCGGGACCTTACCCGCTAATGAAAAACTGTTTTTT. It yields the protein CASRPPGTLPANEKLFF. Supplemented by reference TRBV28 and TRBJ1-4, the full variable domain reads DVKVTQSSRYLVKRTGEKVFLECVQDMDHENMFWYRQDPGLGLRLIYFSYDVKMKEKGDIPEGYSVSREKKERFSLILESASTNQTSMYLCASRPPGTLPANEKLFFGSGTQLSVL.

V is TRBV19 and J is TRBJ1-1; D remains ambiguous. CDR1 and CDR2 (germline): LNHDA, SQIVND (reference sequence). Trimming left V 2 bases short and J 5 bases short, with 9 bases between. This CDR3 comprises 13 residues. This chain's CDR3 is CASSIRLGTEAFF. Written as DNA, the CDR3 is TGTGCCAGTAGTATAAGATTGGGGACTGAAGCTTTCTTT.